The 5 T cell receptor beta chains listed next were all sequenced from one sample in a study of control samples from healthy donors and cancer patients. Only in-frame clones appear in the TCRdb table, and some are missing; sequencing was by immunoSEQ multiplex PCR. Of 82,000 or so clones listed, 90% to 95% are singletons. Material for sequencing was blood. The receptor source for this set is a young woman in good health.

This clone has a single count. The J gene is TRBJ2-7, the V gene TRBV27; D gene unclear. The V gene lost 3 bases and the J gene lost 3 bases, with 15 bases spanning the gap. CDR3 length: 15 residues. CDR1 is MNHEY, CDR2 SMNVEV, per germline (reference sequence). The CDR3 sequence is CASSLSLRRDYEQYF. The CDR3 region has the DNA TGTGCCAGCAGTTTGAGTCTACGGAGAGACTACGAGCAGTACTTC.

V is TRBV20-1 and J is TRBJ1-4; the D is unclear. The V gene's germline CDR1 is DFQATT and CDR2 SNEGSKA (reference sequence). V was trimmed by 3 bases and J by 5 bases, leaving 10 bases between them. CDR3 length equals 13 residues. The CDR3 reads CSASRSENEKLFF. CDR3 coding DNA: TGCAGTGCTAGTAGGTCGGAGAATGAAAAACTGTTTTTT.

V usage is TRBV14 and J usage is TRBJ2-1; a possible D gene is TRBD2 (6 bases). V lost 2 bases and J 3 bases, leaving 11 bases between the germline ends. Looked up from germline, CDR1 is SGHDN and CDR2 is FVKESK. The length of the CDR3 is 15 residues. The CDR3: CASSQRLGDYNEQFF. The CDR3 region has the DNA TGTGCCAGCAGCCAACGACTAGGGGACTACAATGAGCAGTTCTTC.

The chain employs TRBV19 and TRBJ1-5, with a weak D call TRBD1 (6 bases). Germline values: CDR1 LNHDA, CDR2 SQIVND (reference sequence). V was shortened by 5 bases and J by 0 bases, with 14 bases between the two germline ends. The CDR3 extends over 16 amino acids. CDR3 amino acids: CASSPDRLHSNQPQHF. CDR3 coding DNA: TGTGCCAGTAGTCCGGACAGACTGCATAGCAATCAGCCCCAGCATTTT.

This clone was seen just once. The chain uses TRBV6-2 or TRBV6-3 and TRBJ2-1; D may be TRBD2 (6 bases). The CDR3 loop spans 16 amino acids. The V end lost 3 bases, the J end lost 0 bases, and 12 bases lay between the germline ends. The germline V gene encodes CDR1 MNHEY and CDR2 SVGEGT. The CDR3 region has the DNA TGTGCCAGCAGTTATGGAATCGGGAGCTCCTACAATGAGCAGTTCTTC. Encoded protein: CASSYGIGSSYNEQFF.